Listed below are T cell receptor beta chains from one sample, sequenced in a study of cytomegalovirus exposure and HLA in healthy donors. Libraries were prepared by immunoSEQ multiplex PCR; TCRdb keeps only in-frame clonotypes and omits some of them. The table records around 190,000 clones, roughly 80% of them present only once. The sequencing sample was made of PBMCs. The receptors originated from a woman between 25 and 40 years old in good health and CMV-seronegative. CDR3s include the opening cysteine and the closing phenylalanine or tryptophan. The order of the fields is D gene, clone size, V gene, J gene, CDR3 DNA, CDR3 protein. A D gene is named only where the DNA matches it firmly. Clone size is stated in some rows and not others, as once, few, many or a class when expanded.

TRBD1	-	TRBV10-3	TRBJ1-4	TGTGCCACCGGACAGGGGGCGGAAAAACTGTTTTTT	CATGQGAEKLFF
TRBD1	-	TRBV18	TRBJ1-1	TGTGCCAGCTCACTCGCCGGACAGGAGAACACTGAAGCTTTCTTT	CASSLAGQENTEAFF
TRBD1	-	TRBV7-9	TRBJ2-5	TGTGCCAGCAGCCTATTACAGGGGGCTAAAGAGACCCAGTACTTC	CASSLLQGAKETQYF
-	-	TRBV5-1	TRBJ2-3	TGCGCCAGCAGCTTGGTGCCCACTAGCACAGATACGCAGTATTTT	CASSLVPTSTDTQYF
TRBD2	-	TRBV5-1	TRBJ2-1	TGCGCCAGCAGCTGGCCGGGACTAGCGATAAATGAGCAGTTCTTC	CASSWPGLAINEQFF
TRBD2	-	TRBV6-5	TRBJ2-7	TGTGCCAGCAGTCTCGTTGGACTAGACTCCTACGAGCAGTACTTC	CASSLVGLDSYEQYF
-	once	TRBV2	TRBJ1-2	TGTGCCAGCAGTCGGGATGAAAGTAACTATGGCTACCCCTTC	CASSRDESNYGYPF
-	-	TRBV4-1	TRBJ1-5	TGCGCCAGCAGCCAAACTTTCAGGGGAGTCCTCTCTACTGTTTCCCAGCATTTT	CASSQTFRGVLSTVSQHF
TRBD2	-	TRBV10-3	TRBJ2-7	TGTGCCTCCCGGGGGGGGACCTACGAGCAGTACTTC	CASRGGTYEQYF
TRBD2	-	TRBV5-1	TRBJ2-7	TGCGCCAGCAGCTCTGGTCTACTAGCGTTGTACGAGCAGTACTTC	CASSSGLLALYEQYF
-	-	TRBV10-3	TRBJ1-5	TGTGCCACCACAGGGTTGGGCAATCAGCCCCAGCATTTT	CATTGLGNQPQHF
-	-	TRBV5-1	TRBJ2-2	TGTGCCCAACAGGGCCGGAGCACCGGGGAGCTGTTTTTT	CAQQGRSTGELFF
TRBD1	-	TRBV2	TRBJ1-4	TGTGCCAGCAGTGAAACAGGGGGCGGTGAAAAACTGTTTTTT	CASSETGGGEKLFF
TRBD2	once	TRBV4-1	TRBJ2-7	TGCGCCAGCAGCCAAGAATTAGGTACTAGCGGGTACGAGCAGTACTTC	CASSQELGTSGYEQYF
-	-	TRBV6-1	TRBJ2-3	TGTGCCAGCAGTGAAGCTAAAGATACGCAGTATTTT	CASSEAKDTQYF
-	-	TRBV6-5	TRBJ2-7	TGTGCCAGCAGTGCGGTGCAGGGGTCCCCCTACGAGCAGTACTTC	CASSAVQGSPYEQYF
-	-	TRBV27	TRBJ1-5	TGTGCCAGCAGTTCTGCAGGGCGAGATCAGCCCCAGCATTTT	CASSSAGRDQPQHF
-	-	TRBV5-1	TRBJ1-1	TGCGCCAGCAAACAAAATCCGGGACAAAGAACGGCTGAAGCTTTCTTT	CASKQNPGQRTAEAFF
-	-	TRBV6-5	TRBJ2-7	TGTGCCAGCAGTTACTCAGGGGCGTACGAGCAGTACTTC	CASSYSGAYEQYF
-	once	TRBV7-8	TRBJ1-2	TGTGCCAGCAGCTTAGGGGCGGGGGGTGTTGGCTACACCTTC	CASSLGAGGVGYTF
TRBD2	-	TRBV10-1	TRBJ2-1	TGCGCCAGCAGTTCAACCGGGGGGGCGAATGAGCAGTTCTTC	CASSSTGGANEQFF
TRBD1	-	TRBV28	TRBJ2-7	TGTGCCAGCAGTTTCAGGGGGTCGGTGTACGAGCAGTACTTC	CASSFRGSVYEQYF
TRBD2	-	TRBV19	TRBJ2-3	TGTGCCAGTAGTATAGCGGGGGGAGATACGCAGTATTTT	CASSIAGGDTQYF
-	-	TRBV19	TRBJ2-3	TGTGCCAGTAGTATTAGTAGCACGGTGGATACGCAGTATTTT	CASSISSTVDTQYF
-	-	TRBV25-1	TRBJ1-5	TGTGCCAGCAGTGAATTAGAGGGTCGGGACAATCAGCCCCAGCATTTT	CASSELEGRDNQPQHF
TRBD2	-	TRBV5-1	TRBJ2-2	TGCGCCAGCAGCTCGGCTAGCGGGACCATCGGGGAGCTGTTTTTT	CASSSASGTIGELFF
-	once	TRBV19	TRBJ1-5	TGTGCCAGTACAGGAGGACAGCATAGCAATCAGCCCCAGCATTTT	CASTGGQHSNQPQHF
TRBD1	-	TRBV4-1	TRBJ1-5	TGCGCCAGCAGCCTCGTAGGGACAGGGAGAACCCTGGATCAGCCCCAGCATTTT	CASSLVGTGRTLDQPQHF
TRBD2	-	TRBV5-1	TRBJ2-1	TGCGCCAGCAGCTGGCTTAGAGCGGGGGGGCCCAATGAGCAGTTCTTC	CASSWLRAGGPNEQFF
-	-	TRBV14	TRBJ1-4	TGTGCCAGCAGCCAACCCTATGATGAAAAACTGTTTTTT	CASSQPYDEKLFF
-	many	TRBV6-5	TRBJ2-1	TGTGCCAGCAGCCATGGAGGGGAGCAGTTCTTC	CASSHGGEQFF
TRBD2	-	TRBV27	TRBJ2-1	TGTGCCAGCAGCACCGCCGGGACTAGTGGGTCCCATGAGCAGTTCTTC	CASSTAGTSGSHEQFF
-	-	TRBV7-9	TRBJ1-1	TGTGCCAGCAGCCCGACAGGTAGCGCTGAAGCTTTCTTT	CASSPTGSAEAFF
-	-	TRBV27	TRBJ1-2	TGTGCCAGCAGTTTAAACGGCTTGCGGGGCTACACCTTC	CASSLNGLRGYTF
-	-	TRBV5-1	TRBJ1-4	TGCGCCAGCAGCTCTGGAGGGAACTCCCAACTTTTTGAAAAACTGTTTTTT	CASSSGGNSQLFEKLFF
TRBD2	-	TRBV28	TRBJ2-7	TGTGCCAGCAGACTAGGGACTAGCGGGAGGGCCTACGAGCAGTACTTC	CASRLGTSGRAYEQYF
TRBD1	-	TRBV29-1	TRBJ2-7	TGCAGCGTTGACACGCTAGGCAGGGGGACATACGAGCAGTACTTC	CSVDTLGRGTYEQYF
-	-	TRBV9	TRBJ1-2	TGTGCCAGCAGCGTCTCCGACCAGGGCGGATATGGCTACACCTTC	CASSVSDQGGYGYTF
-	-	TRBV13	TRBJ2-7	TGTGCCAGCAGCTCCTCGAAGGGGTCAGGCTACGAGCAGTACTTC	CASSSSKGSGYEQYF
-	once	TRBV15	TRBJ1-6	TGTGCCACCAGCGAGGTCAGGGGTTTCGGTTCACCCCTCCACTTT	CATSEVRGFGSPLHF
-	-	TRBV6-5	TRBJ2-7	TGTGCCAGCACCCAAAGCCGGGGGGCAACCTACGAGCAGTACTTC	CASTQSRGATYEQYF
-	-	TRBV27	TRBJ1-2	TGTGCCAGCAGCCCGTTACAGGGCCCCTATGGCTACACCTTC	CASSPLQGPYGYTF
-	few	TRBV7-9	TRBJ1-6	TGTGCCAGCAGCTCCCATCTGGGGCAAGATTCACCCCTCCACTTT	CASSSHLGQDSPLHF
TRBD2	once	TRBV7-9	TRBJ2-7	TGTGCCAGCACTGGCGGGGGGGCCGCCTACGAGCAGTACTTC	CASTGGGAAYEQYF
-	-	TRBV18	TRBJ1-2	TGTGCCAGCTCACCACCGGGACTGATGAACTATGGCTACACCTTC	CASSPPGLMNYGYTF
-	-	TRBV5-6	TRBJ1-2	TGTGCCAGCAGCTTGGTACAGGGTGATGGCTACACCTTC	CASSLVQGDGYTF
-	-	TRBV19	TRBJ2-5	TGTGCCAGTAGTATGGTGCAGCGTGAGGAGACCCAGTACTTC	CASSMVQREETQYF
TRBD1	-	TRBV27	TRBJ1-2	TGTGCCAGCAGTACTTACAGGGGGCGCTTCTATGGCTACACCTTC	CASSTYRGRFYGYTF
-	-	TRBV4-2	TRBJ2-2	TGTGCCAGCAGTCAAAGGGACTTCAACACCGGGGAGCTGTTTTTT	CASSQRDFNTGELFF
TRBD2	few	TRBV4-2	TRBJ2-1	TGTGCCAGCAGCAGGGCTAGCGGGGGGGTCTCCTACAATGAGCAGTTCTTC	CASSRASGGVSYNEQFF
TRBD2	-	TRBV19	TRBJ2-6	TGTGCCAGTAGTATACTAGCGGGGGCCTTCTCTGGGGCCAACGTCCTGCCTTTC	CASSILAGAFSGANVLPF
TRBD1	-	TRBV5-4	TRBJ1-2	TGTGCCAGCAGCTCGGGACAGGGGTTGTATGGCTACACCTTC	CASSSGQGLYGYTF
TRBD2	-	TRBV7-9	TRBJ2-1	TGTGCCAGCAGCTTAATGTTAGCGGGGGGCCAGCAGTTCTTC	CASSLMLAGGQQFF
-	-	TRBV5-8	TRBJ2-7	TGTGCCAGCAGCTTGGCGTTTTTTTACGAGCAGTACTTC	CASSLAFFYEQYF